This T cell receptor beta chain was obtained from a study of blood T cell repertoires in COVID-19 (dated by TCRdb to 2018 to 2020). Concerning the study at large: Samples from collaborators originated in the United States, Italy and Spain and spanned both the acute and convalescent phases of COVID-19. The material from the prospective study consisted of cDNA or gDNA derived from T cells, B-cell-depleted T cells, or PBMCs. Sample metadata almost always included a de-identified subject ID, COVID-19 status, age in years and sex. The dataset comprised deeply sampled blood TCRbeta repertoires from subjects exposed to, actively infected with, or recovered from COVID-19. The repertoires were released in a freely available public database meant as a resource for research on the immune response to SARS-CoV-2. HLA class I and class II types, where available, came from metadata supplied by the sample provider rather than from assay-based typing. The samples were drawn from the first 160 participants of the ongoing ImmuneRACE study and from roughly 1,300 subjects provided by 6 global collaborators.

Trimming costs V 0 bases and J 1 base, and their ends lie 8 bases apart. Measured from the cysteine to the phenylalanine, the CDR3 is 14 residues long. Only the CDR3 DNA is retained, 42 bases long and in frame from the first base. As encoded in the germline V gene, CDR1 is SGHRS while CDR2 is YFSETQ. Comment on this clone: The target of this receptor is not known. Within one base of it there is no much larger clone, and no base qualities were kept.

The collaborating institutions used their own protocols to collect whole blood in K2EDTA tubes. For TCRbeta analysis, collaborators shipped samples as frozen whole blood, isolated PBMCs, or DNA extracted from either of those sample types. What the study reported, not specific to this receptor: Clinical and demographic metadata were provided uncurated, with the amount varying by source and participant.

The immunoSEQ Assay, a bias-controlled multiplex PCR, was used to amplify TCRbeta CDR3 regions from genomic DNA. The paper's processing steps were these. The number of nucleated cells in each sample was estimated from the amplification of reference gene primers within the assay. Sequence reads were collapsed and filtered to measure the absolute abundance of every unique TCRbeta CDR3 rearrangement. For each sample, productive Simpson clonality was calculated as the square root of Simpson's diversity index over productive rearrangements. Imported from immuneACCESS, the table was reduced by TCRdb to in-frame sequences with V and J called. These copies leave out some clones; in studies compared against another copy, an unresolved V gene accounts for under half, and the cause of the remainder is not known. V, J and clone size are those of that table, while D and trimming were read from the DNA. Present in this sample are under 200,000 clones, approximately 85% of which were seen just once. The ten largest clones take up less than 5.5% of the sample.

The source is a woman older than 75 with acute or convalescent COVID-19. Material for sequencing was peripheral blood. This sequence uses TRBV5-1 and TRBJ2-7; the D gene is possibly TRBD1, with 6 bases matching. The sequence in DNA is TGCGCCAGCAGCTTGGCCGGACAGTCCTACGAGCAGTACTTC. The translation is CASSLAGQSYEQYF. The full variable domain, with segments outside the CDR3 supplied by the reference TRBV5-1 and TRBJ2-7 proteins, appears as KAGVTQTPRYLIKTRGQQVTLSCSPISGHRSVSWYQQTPGQGLQFLFEYFSETQRNKGNFPGRFSGRQFSNSRSEMNVSTLELGDSALYLCASSLAGQSYEQYFGPGTRLTVT.